One and the same sample provided the 23 T cell receptor beta chains below, sequenced in a study of blood T cell repertoires in COVID-19. Method: immunoSEQ multiplex PCR; TCRdb's copy keeps in-frame clones and lacks some. The sample comprises about 350,000 clones, 87% of which are singletons, and approximately 5.3% rests with the top ten. Source material: PBMCs or T cells enriched from blood (not recorded which). The receptors were sampled from a woman under 40 who had recovered from COVID-19.

The chain couples TRBV3-1 (or the pseudogene TRBV3-2) to TRBJ1-1; D is perhaps TRBD1 (5 bases). In germline, CDR1 is LGHDT, CDR2 YNNKEL (reference sequence). The CDR3 is made up of 15 amino acids. V gave up 3 bases and J gave up 3 bases, with 14 bases separating them. CDR3 sequence: CASSQAGLGDTEAFF. In DNA form, the CDR3 reads TGTGCCAGCAGCCAGGCCGGACTAGGGGACACTGAAGCTTTCTTT.

This chain uses TRBV5-4 with TRBJ1-2; TRBD1 is a possible D gene (6 bases). The CDR3 covers 15 residues. CDR1 and CDR2 from the germline V gene are SGHNT and YYREEE (reference sequence). The ends were cut back, 3 bases at V and 4 bases at J, with 16 bases in the middle. The CDR3 loop reads CASSSPTGRSYGYTF. CDR3 in DNA: TGTGCCAGCAGCTCCCCCACAGGGCGCAGCTATGGCTACACCTTC.

This clone was observed a few times. CDR3 nucleotides: TGTGCCAGCAGCTTTACCGGTTCGAGCAACTACGAGCAGTACTTC. This translates into CASSFTGSSNYEQYF. The V and J genes are TRBV5-5 and TRBJ2-7, with D unresolved. Germline CDR1 SGHKS, CDR2 YYEKEE (reference sequence). V was cut by 2 bases and J by 3 bases, with 15 bases left in between. The CDR3 extends over 15 amino acids.

The chain carries TRBV10-2 and TRBJ1-6; D uncertain. The CDR3 runs 16 residues. Trimming removed 0 bases from V and 2 bases from J, with 8 bases in between. From germline, CDR1 is WSHSY and CDR2 SAAADI. CDR3 sequence: CASSESQHPYNSPLHF. The CDR3 coding sequence is TGCGCCAGCAGTGAGTCCCAACACCCCTATAATTCACCCCTCCACTTT.

V and J are TRBV15 and TRBJ2-7; D unclear. The V end lost 0 bases, the J end lost 1 base, and 10 bases lay between the germline ends. The CDR3 has 15 residues. The germline V gene encodes CDR1 LNHNV and CDR2 YYDKDF (reference sequence). The CDR3 spells CATSRDRSGSYEQYF. The CDR3 DNA sequence: TGTGCCACCAGCAGAGATAGGAGTGGGTCCTACGAGCAGTACTTC.

The gene calls are TRBV7-3 and TRBJ2-7, with TRBD1 matching 9 bases. J lost 5 bases, V lost 5 bases, and 10 bases had no gene match. CDR1 is SGHTA and CDR2 is FQGTGA in the germline V gene. The CDR3 covers 15 residues. The CDR3 bases are TGTGCCAGCAGCGGCCAACCGGGACAGGGCGACGAGCAGTACTTC. Residues: CASSGQPGQGDEQYF. The full variable domain, with the rest looked up from reference TRBV7-3 and TRBJ2-7, is GAGVSQTPSNKVTEKGKYVELRCDPISGHTALYWYRQSLGQGPEFLIYFQGTGAADDSGLPNDRFFAVRPEGSVSTLKIQRTERGDSAVYLCASSGQPGQGDEQYFGPGTRLTVT.

Here the CDR3 DNA reads TGCGCCAGCAGCTCTCGGGAGACCCAGTACTTC. This codes for CASSSRETQYF. This rearrangement joins TRBV5-1 to TRBJ2-5; D uncertain. The germline V gene has CDR1 SGHRS and CDR2 YFSETQ. V was clipped by 3 bases and J by 5 bases, with 5 bases between them. This CDR3 comprises 11 residues.

This clone was picked up a small number of times. The chain is built from TRBV4-2 and TRBJ1-5, with D maybe TRBD1 (5 bases). V was shortened by 4 bases and J by 3 bases, with 16 bases between the two germline ends. Germline CDR1 is LGHNA and CDR2 is YNFKEQ. There are 16 residues in the CDR3. CDR3 amino acids: CASSLQLGQFNQPQHF. Here the CDR3 DNA reads TGTGCCAGCAGCCTCCAATTGGGGCAGTTCAATCAGCCCCAGCATTTT.

This clone was counted between two and nine times. V is TRBV6-5 and J is TRBJ1-4, with 7 bases lining up with TRBD1. Germline V gene lookup returns CDR1 MNHEY and CDR2 SVGAGI. The CDR3 runs 16 residues. V lost 2 bases to trimming and J lost 4 bases; unmatched junction nucleotides: 7. CDR3 in amino acids: CASSYRDRDGNEKLFF. CDR3 DNA sequence: TGTGCCAGCAGTTACCGAGACAGGGACGGTAATGAAAAACTGTTTTTT.

J is TRBJ1-5 and V is TRBV28; unclear D gene. Germline V gene sequence: CDR1 MDHEN, CDR2 SYDVKM. This CDR3 is built from 15 residues. Trimming took off 3 bases at V and 0 bases at J, with 9 bases between the two ends. The CDR3 DNA follows: TGTGCCAGCAGTTTCCGGGTTTATAGCAATCAGCCCCAGCATTTT. The encoded protein is CASSFRVYSNQPQHF.

This clone was recorded only once. The chain is built from TRBV10-3 and TRBJ1-2; 10 bases align to TRBD1. Germline V gene lookup returns CDR1 ENHRY and CDR2 SYGVKD. CDR3 length: 11 residues. Losses at the gene ends were 10 bases for V and 8 bases for J; bases not matched to a gene: 4. For the CDR3, the DNA is TGTGCCACCGGACAGGGGGGCGGCTACACCTTC. Protein product: CATGQGGGYTF.

This chain uses TRBV12-3 or TRBV12-4 with TRBJ1-1, with a possible D match to TRBD1 (5 bases). With 8 bases removed from V and 4 bases from J, the gap between germline ends came to 14 bases. The CDR3 consists of 13 residues. CDR3 protein: CASVFARGTEAFF. The CDR3 DNA reads TGTGCCAGCGTATTCGCAAGGGGCACTGAAGCTTTCTTT.

This chain links TRBV6-2 or TRBV6-3 with TRBJ1-2, with D possibly being TRBD1 (5 bases). Trimming shortened V by 2 bases and J by 9 bases, and 7 bases separated the two germline ends. The V gene's germline CDR1 is MNHEY and CDR2 SVGEGT. The CDR3 runs to 11 residues. The CDR3 DNA sequence: TGTGCCAGCAGTTACAGGGGAAGCTACACCTTC. It translates to CASSYRGSYTF.

The rearrangement joins TRBV5-1 to TRBJ2-1; D is ambiguous. CDR1 SGHRS and CDR2 YFSETQ come from the germline V gene. V lost 1 base, J lost 8 bases, and 13 bases lay in between. The length of the CDR3 is 14 residues. In nucleotides, the CDR3 is TGCGCCAGCAGCTTGTTACGCCTATATGATGAGCAGTTCTTC. Its translation is CASSLLRLYDEQFF.

The chain recombines TRBV6-5 with TRBJ2-7, with D possibly matching TRBD2 (5 bases). Germline V lookup: CDR1 MNHEY, CDR2 SVGAGI. Trimming removed 6 bases at V and 0 bases at J, with 9 bases between. The length of the CDR3 is 13 residues. CDR3 sequence: CASRRGRSYEQYF. The CDR3 bases are TGTGCCAGCAGACGAGGGCGCTCCTACGAGCAGTACTTC.

The CDR3 protein is CASTLTENTEAFF. CDR3 in DNA: TGTGCCAGCACCCTCACAGAGAACACTGAAGCTTTCTTT. The chain couples TRBV12-3 or TRBV12-4 to TRBJ1-1; D is unclear. Between the trimmed V and J ends, which lost 7 bases and 1 base, there was a span of 10 bases. This CDR3 comprises 13 residues.

This clone has a single count. The V gene is TRBV28, the J gene TRBJ2-5; maybe TRBD2 (6 bases). V was shortened by 5 bases and J by 5 bases, with 15 bases between the two germline ends. Per the germline V gene, CDR1 is MDHEN and CDR2 is SYDVKM. There are 14 residues in the CDR3. The CDR3 loop reads CASSAPGVGETQYF. DNA of the CDR3: TGTGCCAGCAGTGCCCCGGGGGTCGGGGAGACCCAGTACTTC.

The V call is TRBV30, the J call TRBJ1-5; 8 bases line up with TRBD1. Trimming took 3 bases from V and 5 from J; bases not matched to a gene: 6. The CDR3 runs to 14 residues. Per the germline V gene, CDR1 is GTSNPN and CDR2 is SVGIG (reference sequence). In DNA, the CDR3 is TGTGCCTGGAGCCCCACAGGGGGAGATCAGCCCCAGCATTTT. It codes for CAWSPTGGDQPQHF.

J is TRBJ2-2 and V is TRBV7-9; maybe TRBD1 (8 bases). The CDR3 extends over 13 amino acids. V was clipped by 9 bases and J by 5 bases, with 13 bases between them. The germline V gene has CDR1 SEHNR and CDR2 FQNEAQ (reference sequence). The CDR3 coding sequence is TGTGCCAGGGACAGGGAGGGAACCGGGGAGCTGTTTTTT. Its translation: CARDREGTGELFF. Together with reference TRBV7-9 and TRBJ2-2, the CDR3 gives the full variable domain: DTGVSQNPRHKITKRGQNVTFRCDPISEHNRLYWYRQTLGQGPEFLTYFQNEAQLEKSRLLSDRFSAERPKGSFSTLEIQRTEQGDSAMYLCARDREGTGELFFGEGSRLTVL.

CDR3 in DNA: TGTGCCAGCAGCTTGGGCCAGGCCACCGGGGAGCTGTTTTTT. It yields the protein CASSLGQATGELFF. V usage is TRBV5-4 and J usage is TRBJ2-2, with D uncertain. The CDR3 has 14 residues. Germline V gene data show CDR1 as SGHNT and CDR2 as YYREEE (reference sequence). V was shortened by 0 bases and J by 4 bases, with 7 bases between the two germline ends. Full variable domain (rest looked up from reference TRBV5-4 and TRBJ2-2): ETGVTQSPTHLIKTRGQQVTLRCSSQSGHNTVSWYQQALGQGPQFIFQYYREEENGRGNFPPRFSGLQFPNYSSELNVNALELDDSALYLCASSLGQATGELFFGEGSRLTVL.

The chain combines TRBV9 with TRBJ1-5; possible D gene TRBD1, 6 bases. Germline assignment: CDR1 SGDLS and CDR2 YYNGEE. The CDR3 has 15 amino acids. The V and J ends lost 3 bases and 5 bases respectively, with 15 bases between them. CDR3 protein: CASSEAGERYQPQHF. Written as DNA, the CDR3 is TGTGCCAGCAGCGAAGCAGGGGAACGGTATCAGCCCCAGCATTTT.

The chain carries TRBV19 and TRBJ1-2, with TRBD1 identical over 8 bases. The CDR3 consists of 15 residues. V dropped 4 bases and J dropped 1; count of bases not matched to a gene: 5. Germline V gene lookup returns CDR1 LNHDA and CDR2 SQIVND (reference sequence). The CDR3 nucleotides are TGTGCCAGTAGTACAGGACAGGGTGGTAACTATGGCTACACCTTC. Protein product: CASSTGQGGNYGYTF.

The gene calls are TRBV11-2 and TRBJ2-2, with TRBD1 as a possible D gene (5 bases). This CDR3 spans 19 amino acids. Per germline, CDR1 SGHAT and CDR2 FQNNGV. V lost 2 bases to trimming and J lost 0 bases, with 19 bases between them. The CDR3 is CASSLLRQLSGPNTGELFF. For the CDR3, the DNA is TGTGCCAGCAGCTTACTGAGACAGTTATCCGGACCGAACACCGGGGAGCTGTTTTTT.